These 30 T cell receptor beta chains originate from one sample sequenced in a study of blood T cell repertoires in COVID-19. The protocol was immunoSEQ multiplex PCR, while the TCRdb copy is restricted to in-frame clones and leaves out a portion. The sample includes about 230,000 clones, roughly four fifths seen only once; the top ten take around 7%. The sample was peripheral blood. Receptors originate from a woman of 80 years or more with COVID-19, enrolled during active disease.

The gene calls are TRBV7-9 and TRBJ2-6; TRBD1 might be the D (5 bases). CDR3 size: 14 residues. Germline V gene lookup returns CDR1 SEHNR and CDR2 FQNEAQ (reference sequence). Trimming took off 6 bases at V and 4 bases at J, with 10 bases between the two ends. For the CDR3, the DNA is TGTGCCAGCAGTTTTACAGGCGGGGCCAACGTCCTGACTTTC. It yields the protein CASSFTGGANVLTF.

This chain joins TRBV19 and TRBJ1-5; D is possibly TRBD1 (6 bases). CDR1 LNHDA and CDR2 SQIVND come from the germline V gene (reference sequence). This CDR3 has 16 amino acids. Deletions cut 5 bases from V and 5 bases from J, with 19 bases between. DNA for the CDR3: TGTGCCAGTAGTTCCACCAGCAGGACAGATTATCAGCCCCAGCATTTT. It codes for CASSSTSRTDYQPQHF.

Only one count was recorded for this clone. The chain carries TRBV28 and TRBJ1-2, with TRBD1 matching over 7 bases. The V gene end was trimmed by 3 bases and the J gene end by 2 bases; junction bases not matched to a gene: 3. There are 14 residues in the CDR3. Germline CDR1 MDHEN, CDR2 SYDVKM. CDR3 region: CASSFGQENYGYTF. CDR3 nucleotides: TGTGCCAGCAGTTTCGGACAGGAGAACTATGGCTACACCTTC.

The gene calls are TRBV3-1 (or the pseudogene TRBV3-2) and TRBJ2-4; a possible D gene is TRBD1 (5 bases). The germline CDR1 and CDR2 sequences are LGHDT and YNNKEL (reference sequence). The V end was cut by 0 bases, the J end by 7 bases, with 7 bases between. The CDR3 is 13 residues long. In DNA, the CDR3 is TGTGCCAGCAGCCAAGACAGGGCGAACATTCAGTACTTC. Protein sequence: CASSQDRANIQYF.

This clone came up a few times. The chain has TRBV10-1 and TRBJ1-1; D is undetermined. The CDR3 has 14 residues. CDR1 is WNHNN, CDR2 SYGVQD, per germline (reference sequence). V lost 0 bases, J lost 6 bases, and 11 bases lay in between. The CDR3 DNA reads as TGCGCCAGCAGTGAGTCCGGTAGCCGCGCTGAAGCTTTCTTT. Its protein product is CASSESGSRAEAFF.

The CDR3 spells CASSPDSLSYGYTF. The DNA of the CDR3 is TGTGCCAGCTCACCGGACTCCCTTTCCTATGGCTACACCTTC. The chain combines TRBV18 with TRBJ1-2; D is undetermined. The germline V and J ends were trimmed by 3 bases and 4 bases, with 12 bases remaining between them. The CDR3 totals 14 residues. Germline V gene data show CDR1 as KGHSH and CDR2 as LQKENI.

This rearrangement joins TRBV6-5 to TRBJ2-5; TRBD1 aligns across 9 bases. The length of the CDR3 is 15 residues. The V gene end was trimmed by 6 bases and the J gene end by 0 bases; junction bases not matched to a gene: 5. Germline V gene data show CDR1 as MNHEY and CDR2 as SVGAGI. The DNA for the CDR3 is TGTGCCAGCAGCCTCACAGGGGGCTACCAAGAGACCCAGTACTTC. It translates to CASSLTGGYQETQYF.

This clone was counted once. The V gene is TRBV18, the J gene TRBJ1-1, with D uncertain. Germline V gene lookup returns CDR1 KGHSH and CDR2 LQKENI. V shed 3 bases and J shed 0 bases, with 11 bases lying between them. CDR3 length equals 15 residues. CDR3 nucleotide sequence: TGTGCCAGCTCACCCAAGGAGAAAATGAACACTGAAGCTTTCTTT. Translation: CASSPKEKMNTEAFF.

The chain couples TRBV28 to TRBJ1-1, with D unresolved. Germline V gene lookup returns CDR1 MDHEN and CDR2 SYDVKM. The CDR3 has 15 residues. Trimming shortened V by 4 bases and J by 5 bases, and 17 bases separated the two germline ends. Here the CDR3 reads CASSSTLTGGTEAFF. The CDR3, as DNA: TGTGCCAGCAGTTCGACCCTGACGGGTGGGACTGAAGCTTTCTTT.

The chain's CDR3 is CATSDLSGGGYGYTF. The CDR3 DNA follows: TGTGCCACCAGTGATTTATCAGGGGGTGGGTATGGCTACACCTTC. The chain combines TRBV24-1 with TRBJ1-2; 7 bases match TRBD1. The CDR3 covers 15 residues. CDR1 and CDR2 from the germline V gene are KGHDR and SFDVKD. Trimming cost V 1 base and J 5 bases; bases outside gene matches: 6.

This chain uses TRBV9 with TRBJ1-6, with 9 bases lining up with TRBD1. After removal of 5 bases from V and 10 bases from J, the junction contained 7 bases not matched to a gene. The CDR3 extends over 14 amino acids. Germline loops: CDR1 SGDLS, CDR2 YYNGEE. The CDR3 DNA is TGTGCCAGCAGTATAACAGGGGGCGACTCACCCCTCCACTTT. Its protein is CASSITGGDSPLHF.

As DNA, the CDR3 is TGCGCCAGCAGCTTGGGTAGCGGTACCCAAGAGACCCAGTACTTC. Amino acids: CASSLGSGTQETQYF. The V and J genes are TRBV5-1 and TRBJ2-5; D might be TRBD2 (6 bases). Germline-derived CDR1 and CDR2 are SGHRS and YFSETQ. V shed 0 bases and J shed 1 base, with 10 bases lying between them. The CDR3 runs to 15 residues.

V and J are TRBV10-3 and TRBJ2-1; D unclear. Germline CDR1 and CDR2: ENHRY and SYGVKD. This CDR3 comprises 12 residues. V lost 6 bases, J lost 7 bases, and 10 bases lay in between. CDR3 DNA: TGTGCCATCAGCCCAGACGGGAATGAGCAGTTCTTC. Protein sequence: CAISPDGNEQFF.

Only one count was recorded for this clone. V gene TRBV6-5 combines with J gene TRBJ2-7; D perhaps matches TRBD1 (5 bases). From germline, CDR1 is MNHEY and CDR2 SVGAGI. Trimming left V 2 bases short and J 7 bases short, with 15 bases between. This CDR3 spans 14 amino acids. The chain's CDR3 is CASSYDRGVGEQYF. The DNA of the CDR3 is TGTGCCAGCAGTTACGACAGAGGCGTGGGGGAGCAGTACTTC.

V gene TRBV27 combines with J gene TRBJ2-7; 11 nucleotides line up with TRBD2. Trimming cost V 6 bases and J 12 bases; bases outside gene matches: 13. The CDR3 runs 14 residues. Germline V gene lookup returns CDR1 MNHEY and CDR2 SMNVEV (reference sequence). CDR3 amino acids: CASRSAGTSGLLYF. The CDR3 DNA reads TGTGCCAGCAGGTCAGCCGGGACTAGCGGTCTTTTGTACTTC.

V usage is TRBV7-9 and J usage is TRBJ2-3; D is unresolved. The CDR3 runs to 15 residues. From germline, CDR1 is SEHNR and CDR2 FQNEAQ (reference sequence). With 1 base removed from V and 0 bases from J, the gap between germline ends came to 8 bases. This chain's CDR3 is CASSLDNPSTDTQYF. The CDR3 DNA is TGTGCCAGCAGCTTAGACAACCCAAGCACAGATACGCAGTATTTT.

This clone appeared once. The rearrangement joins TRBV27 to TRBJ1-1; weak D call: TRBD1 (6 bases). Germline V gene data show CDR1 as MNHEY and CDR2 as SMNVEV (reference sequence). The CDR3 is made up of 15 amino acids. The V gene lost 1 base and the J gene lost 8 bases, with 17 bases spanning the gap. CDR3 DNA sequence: TGTGCCAGCAGTTTATATCCGGGGGGCCGGATCGAAGCTTTCTTT. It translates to CASSLYPGGRIEAFF.

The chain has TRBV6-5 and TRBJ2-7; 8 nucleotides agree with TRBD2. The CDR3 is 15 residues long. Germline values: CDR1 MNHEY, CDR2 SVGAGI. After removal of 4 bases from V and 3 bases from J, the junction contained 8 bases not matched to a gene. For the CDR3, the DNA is TGTGCCAGCAGTTCCGGGACCAGCGGGGGCTACGAGCAGTACTTC. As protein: CASSSGTSGGYEQYF.

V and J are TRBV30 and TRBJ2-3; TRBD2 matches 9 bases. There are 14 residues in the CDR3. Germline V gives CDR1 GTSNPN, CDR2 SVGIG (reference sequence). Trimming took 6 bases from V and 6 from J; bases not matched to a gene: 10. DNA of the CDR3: TGTGCCTGCCAATATGCGGGGGGGCCCGATACGCAGTATTTT. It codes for CACQYAGGPDTQYF.

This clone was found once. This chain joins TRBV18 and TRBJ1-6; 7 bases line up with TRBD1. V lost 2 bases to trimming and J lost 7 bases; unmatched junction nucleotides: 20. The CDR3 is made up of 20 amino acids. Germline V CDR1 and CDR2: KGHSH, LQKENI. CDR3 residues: CASSPFLPSITTGSNSPLHF. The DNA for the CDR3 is TGTGCCAGCTCACCATTCTTGCCCTCAATCACGACAGGGTCGAATTCACCCCTCCACTTT.

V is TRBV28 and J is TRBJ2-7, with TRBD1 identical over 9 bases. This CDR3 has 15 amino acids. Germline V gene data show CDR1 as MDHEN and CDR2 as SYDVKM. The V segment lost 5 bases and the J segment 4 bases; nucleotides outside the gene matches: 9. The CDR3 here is CASSSAQGAKYEQYF. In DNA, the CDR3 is TGTGCCAGCAGTAGCGCACAGGGGGCTAAGTACGAGCAGTACTTC.

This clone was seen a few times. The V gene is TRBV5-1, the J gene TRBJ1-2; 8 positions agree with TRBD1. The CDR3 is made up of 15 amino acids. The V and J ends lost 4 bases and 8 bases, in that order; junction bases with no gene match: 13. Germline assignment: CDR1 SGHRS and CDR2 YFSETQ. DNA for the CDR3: TGCGCCAGCAGCCCCCGGACAGGGAGATCGATAGGCTACACCTTC. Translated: CASSPRTGRSIGYTF.

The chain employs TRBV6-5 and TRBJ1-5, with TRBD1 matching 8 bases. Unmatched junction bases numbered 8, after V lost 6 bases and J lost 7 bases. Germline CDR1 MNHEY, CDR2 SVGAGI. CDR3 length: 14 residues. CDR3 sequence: CASRRWGQVQPQHF. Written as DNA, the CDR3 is TGTGCCAGCAGGAGGTGGGGACAGGTCCAGCCCCAGCATTTT.

The CDR3 DNA reads TGTGCCAGCAGTAGGTTCTCAGGAGGGGGGGGCACTGAAGCTTTCTTT. Protein product: CASSRFSGGGGTEAFF. The rearrangement uses TRBV6-2 or TRBV6-3 and TRBJ1-1; a weak D match, TRBD1 (6 bases). Trimming stripped 5 bases from V and 4 bases from J, with 20 bases between. Germline CDR1 MNHEY, CDR2 SVGEGT. The CDR3 sequence is 16 residues long.

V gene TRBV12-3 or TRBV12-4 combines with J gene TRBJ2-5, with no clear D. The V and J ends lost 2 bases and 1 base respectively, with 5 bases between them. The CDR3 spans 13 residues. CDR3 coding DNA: TGTGCCAGCAGTTTATACACCCAAGAGACCCAGTACTTC. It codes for CASSLYTQETQYF.

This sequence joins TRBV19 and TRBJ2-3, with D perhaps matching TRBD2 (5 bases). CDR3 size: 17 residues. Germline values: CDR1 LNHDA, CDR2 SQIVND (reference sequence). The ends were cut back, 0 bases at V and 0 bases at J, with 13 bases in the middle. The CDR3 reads CASSIESGRTSTDTQYF. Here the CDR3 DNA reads TGTGCCAGTAGTATAGAATCGGGCCGGACTAGCACAGATACGCAGTATTTT.

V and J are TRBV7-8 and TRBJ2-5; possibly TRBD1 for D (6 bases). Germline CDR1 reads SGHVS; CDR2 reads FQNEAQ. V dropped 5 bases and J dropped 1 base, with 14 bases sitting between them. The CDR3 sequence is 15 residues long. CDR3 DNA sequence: TGTGCCAGCAGCCCTCTGGGGGACACCCAAGAGACCCAGTACTTC. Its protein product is CASSPLGDTQETQYF. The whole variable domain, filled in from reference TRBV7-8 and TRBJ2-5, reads GAGVSQSPRYKVAKRGQDVALRCDPISGHVSLFWYQQALGQGPEFLTYFQNEAQLDKSGLPSDRFFAERPEGSVSTLKIQRTQQEDSAVYLCASSPLGDTQETQYFGPGTRLLVL.

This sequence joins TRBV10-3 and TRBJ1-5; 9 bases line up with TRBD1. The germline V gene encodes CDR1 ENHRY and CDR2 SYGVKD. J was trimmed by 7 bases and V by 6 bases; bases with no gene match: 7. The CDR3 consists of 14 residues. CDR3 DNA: TGTGCCATCAGCCAGGGACAGGGAAAGCAGCCCCAGCATTTT. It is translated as CAISQGQGKQPQHF.

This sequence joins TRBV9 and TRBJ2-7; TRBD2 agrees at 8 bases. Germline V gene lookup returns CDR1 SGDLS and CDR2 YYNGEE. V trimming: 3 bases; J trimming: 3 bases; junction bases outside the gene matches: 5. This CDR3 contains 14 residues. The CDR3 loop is CASSATGGLYEQYF. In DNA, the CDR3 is TGTGCCAGCAGCGCCACGGGAGGGCTCTACGAGCAGTACTTC.

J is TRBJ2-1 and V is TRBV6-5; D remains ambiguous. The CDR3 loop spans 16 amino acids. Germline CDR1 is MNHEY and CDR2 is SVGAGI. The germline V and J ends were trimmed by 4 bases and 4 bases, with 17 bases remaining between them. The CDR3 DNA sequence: TGTGCCAGCAGTTCCCCGTCGACTTCTGTGTACAATGAGCAGTTCTTC. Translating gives CASSSPSTSVYNEQFF.